This is a list of T cell receptor beta chains from one sample in a study of early T cells in non-severe SARS-CoV-2 infection. MiXCR was run by TCRdb on the 5' RACE reads, yielding one entry per CDR3 protein. The profile covers almost 45,000 distinct CDR3 sequences, with around 6% appearing a single time and roughly an eighth taken by the ten largest. The sequenced sample consisted of whole blood. The receptors stem from an adult who was a healthcare worker with PCR-confirmed SARS-CoV-2 infection or an uninfected control (not recorded which). Both conserved end residues are part of each CDR3. D genes are given only for firm matches. A clone size is listed for some rows: how often the clone was seen (once, few, many), or a class if it is expanded.

D	V	size	J	CDR3	DNA
-	TRBV5-5	many	TRBJ1-1	CASSLANSPEAFF	TGTGCCAGCAGCTTGGCCAACAGCCCGGAAGCTTTCTTT
-	TRBV12-3/TRBV12-4	few	TRBJ2-5	CASSLLGETQYF	TGTGCCAGCAGTTTATTGGGAGAGACCCAGTACTTC
-	TRBV28	few	TRBJ1-1	CASSFSARRYTEAFF	TGTGCCAGCAGTTTTTCGGCCAGGCGGTACACTGAAGCTTTCTTT
-	TRBV28	few	TRBJ1-3	CASSLFVGAGNTIYF	TGTGCCAGCAGTCTATTCGTAGGAGCTGGAAACACCATATATTTT
-	TRBV6-5	many	TRBJ1-5	CASSSAMSNQPQHF	TGTGCCAGCAGTTCCGCGATGAGCAATCAGCCCCAGCATTTT
TRBD1	TRBV5-1	few	TRBJ1-5	CASSIGTGIRYPQHF	TGCGCCAGCAGCATAGGGACAGGGATACGTTATCCCCAGCATTTT
TRBD1	TRBV20-1	many	TRBJ1-6	CSAHLDRDDSPLHF	TGCAGTGCTCATCTGGACAGGGATGATTCACCCCTCCACTTT
TRBD1	TRBV18	many	TRBJ1-5	CASSPLGQGTGQPQHF	TGTGCCAGCTCACCTTTGGGACAGGGAACGGGTCAGCCCCAGCATTTT
-	TRBV29-1	many	TRBJ1-1	CSVVSQVNTEAFF	TGCAGCGTTGTAAGCCAGGTGAACACTGAAGCTTTCTTT
-	TRBV20-1	many	TRBJ1-5	CSASQGVDQPQHF	TGCAGTGCTTCCCAGGGAGTGGATCAGCCCCAGCATTTT
TRBD2	TRBV9	many	TRBJ2-1	CASSVVPAGGPNNEQFF	TGTGCCAGCAGCGTAGTTCCAGCGGGGGGTCCCAACAATGAGCAGTTCTTC
-	TRBV28	few	TRBJ2-7	CASTSQVRSGEQYF	TGTGCCAGCACTTCACAGGTGCGGTCGGGGGAGCAGTACTTC
-	TRBV7-2	-	TRBJ2-3	CASSSRTLSDTDTQYF	TGTGCCAGCAGCTCAAGGACTCTCTCCGACACAGATACGCAGTATTTT
-	TRBV2	many	TRBJ2-1	CASSEALEGPYNEQFF	TGTGCCAGCAGTGAAGCTCTGGAGGGTCCCTACAATGAGCAGTTCTTC
-	TRBV12-3/TRBV12-4	-	TRBJ2-5	CASSPGRGQETQYF	TGTGCCAGCAGCCCTGGCAGGGGCCAAGAGACCCAGTACTTC
-	TRBV5-4	few	TRBJ2-5	CASGQGPQETQYF	TGTGCCAGCGGGCAGGGGCCCCAAGAGACCCAGTACTTC
-	TRBV9	few	TRBJ1-1	CASSPRGDWRQTSEAFF	TGTGCCAGCAGCCCACGGGGGGATTGGCGACAAACCTCTGAAGCTTTCTTT
TRBD1	TRBV3-1	-	TRBJ1-6	CASSPRTGFNSPLHF	TGTGCCAGCAGCCCAAGGACAGGGTTTAATTCACCCCTCCACTTT
-	TRBV7-2	few	TRBJ1-6	CASSRVTGSNSPLHF	TGTGCCAGCAGTCGGGTGACAGGTTCCAATTCACCCCTCCACTTT
-	TRBV6-5	many	TRBJ2-3	CASSYSRGSTDTQYF	TGTGCCAGCAGTTACTCAAGGGGGTCCACAGATACGCAGTATTTT
TRBD1	TRBV7-3	-	TRBJ1-1	CASSLSGGRTEAFF	TGTGCCAGCAGCTTATCAGGGGGCCGGACTGAAGCTTTCTTT
TRBD2	TRBV6-2/TRBV6-3	many	TRBJ2-3	CASSTSGTLMGDTQYF	TGTGCCAGCAGTACTAGCGGGACCCTAATGGGAGATACGCAGTATTTT
TRBD2	TRBV11-2	many	TRBJ2-5	CASSLDRTSEHRRTQYF	TGTGCCAGCAGCTTAGATCGGACTAGCGAACACAGGCGGACCCAGTACTTC
TRBD2	TRBV7-6	many	TRBJ2-1	CASSLASGGYNEQFF	TGTGCCAGCAGCTTGGCTAGCGGGGGCTACAATGAGCAGTTCTTC
TRBD2	TRBV7-9	many	TRBJ2-5	CASSLAGGKETQYF	TGTGCCAGCAGCTTAGCCGGGGGGAAAGAGACCCAGTACTTC
TRBD2	TRBV5-1	few	TRBJ2-1	CASSLAGGGGNEQFF	TGCGCCAGCAGCTTGGCTGGCGGGGGAGGGAATGAGCAGTTCTTC
TRBD1	TRBV3-1	many	TRBJ2-7	CASSQLGQDHEQYF	TGTGCCAGCAGCCAATTGGGACAGGACCACGAGCAGTACTTC
TRBD1	TRBV5-1	medium-sized	TRBJ2-7	CASSPGQGPNEQYF	TGCGCCAGCAGCCCGGGACAGGGTCCGAACGAGCAGTACTTC
TRBD2	TRBV5-4	many	TRBJ2-2	CASSLTSSSTGELFF	TGTGCCAGCAGCCTGACTAGCTCGAGTACCGGGGAGCTGTTTTTT
-	TRBV7-6	many	TRBJ2-5	CASSLRLSQETQYF	TGTGCCAGCAGCCTTCGACTGTCCCAAGAGACCCAGTACTTC
TRBD2	TRBV28	few	TRBJ2-7	CASAPGGLAGQYEQYF	TGTGCCAGCGCGCCCGGGGGACTAGCGGGGCAGTACGAGCAGTACTTC
-	TRBV7-2	-	TRBJ2-1	CASSLAYLGYNEQFF	TGTGCCAGCAGCTTAGCTTATCTAGGGTACAATGAGCAGTTCTTC
-	TRBV10-3	many	TRBJ2-3	CAISESSIDTQYF	TGTGCCATCAGTGAAAGTTCCATAGATACGCAGTATTTT
-	TRBV7-6	-	TRBJ2-5	CASSAEGHQETQYF	TGTGCCAGCAGCGCGGAGGGACACCAAGAGACCCAGTACTTC
TRBD1	TRBV14	many	TRBJ2-7	CASSQTGTGQYEQYF	TGTGCCAGCAGCCAAACCGGGACAGGGCAGTACGAGCAGTACTTC
-	TRBV5-4	few	TRBJ1-2	CASSSPAGYGYTF	TGTGCCAGCAGCTCGCCGGCAGGTTATGGCTACACCTTC
TRBD2	TRBV18	many	TRBJ2-7	CASSPSGGAREQYF	TGTGCCAGCTCACCATCCGGGGGGGCGAGAGAGCAGTACTTC
-	TRBV7-8	-	TRBJ2-3	CASSFNRRSTDTQYF	TGTGCCAGCAGCTTTAACCGGCGGAGCACAGATACGCAGTATTTT
TRBD1	TRBV7-6	many	TRBJ1-5	CASSSSDRVHQPQHF	TGTGCCAGCAGCTCTTCGGACAGGGTACATCAGCCCCAGCATTTT
TRBD2	TRBV10-2	many	TRBJ2-5	CATSGGQLETQYF	TGCGCCACCTCGGGAGGGCAGCTAGAGACCCAGTACTTC
TRBD2	TRBV10-2	many	TRBJ2-7	CASNGGLAGEQYF	TGCGCCAGCAATGGAGGGCTAGCGGGGGAGCAGTACTTC
-	TRBV7-9	many	TRBJ2-7	CASSPLGVASYEQYF	TGTGCCAGCAGCCCCCTAGGGGTTGCCTCCTACGAGCAGTACTTC
TRBD2	TRBV5-4	many	TRBJ2-1	CASSDSPGLAQYNEQFF	TGTGCCAGCAGCGATTCCCCGGGACTAGCTCAATACAATGAGCAGTTCTTC
TRBD1	TRBV4-3	-	TRBJ2-7	CASSQGVVQGAYEQYF	TGCGCCAGCAGCCAAGGTGTGGTACAGGGGGCTTACGAGCAGTACTTC
-	TRBV6-5	few	TRBJ1-5	CASGPLAGNQPQHF	TGTGCCAGCGGCCCGCTGGCGGGCAATCAGCCCCAGCATTTT
TRBD1	TRBV10-3	many	TRBJ1-5	CAISGDLTGGLNQPQHF	TGTGCCATCAGTGGGGATCTGACAGGGGGCCTTAATCAGCCCCAGCATTTT
-	TRBV4-2	-	TRBJ2-2	CASSPRVGVITGELFF	TGTGCCAGCAGCCCTAGGGTGGGGGTGATCACCGGGGAGCTGTTTTTT
-	TRBV30	many	TRBJ2-5	CAWSVVETQYF	TGTGCCTGGAGTGTAGTTGAGACCCAGTACTTC
-	TRBV30	few	TRBJ1-1	CAWKWGGLNTEAFF	TGTGCCTGGAAGTGGGGAGGGCTGAACACTGAAGCTTTCTTT
-	TRBV7-2	many	TRBJ2-3	CASSLFPQTSTDTQYF	TGTGCCAGCAGCTTATTTCCTCAAACTAGCACAGATACGCAGTATTTT
-	TRBV6-1	few	TRBJ1-3	CASSEEGSGNTIYF	TGTGCCAGCAGTGAAGAAGGATCTGGAAACACCATATATTTT
-	TRBV5-1	many	TRBJ2-5	CASSLGPWSPETQYF	TGCGCCAGCAGCTTGGGCCCCTGGTCGCCGGAGACCCAGTACTTC